Below, 3 T cell receptor beta chains from the same sample are listed, as sequenced in a study of cytomegalovirus exposure and HLA in healthy donors. Amplification used 60 Vbeta primers and 13 Jbeta primers. Assay: immunoSEQ multiplex PCR; the TCRdb copy retains only in-frame clones and omits some. In the table there are 100,000 to 120,000 clones, approximately 80% of which are singletons. The sample comprised PBMCs. The receptors derive from a woman aged 60-75 years in good health and CMV-seropositive.

V is TRBV7-2 and J is TRBJ2-3; a weak D match, TRBD2 (6 bases). Trimming left V 0 bases short and J 3 bases short, with 16 bases between. The CDR3 has 17 residues. CDR1 is SGHTA, CDR2 FQGNSA, per germline. CDR3 protein: CASSLAFTWGTTDTQYF. CDR3 coding DNA: TGTGCCAGCAGCTTAGCGTTTACCTGGGGGACTACAGATACGCAGTATTTT.

Points on this clone: A read error may produce the germline difference seen at one junction end. Distinct nucleotide sequences in the sample also encode this CDR3. This rearrangement joins TRBV9 to TRBJ1-1; 7 positions match TRBD1. CDR3 length equals 18 residues. Germline CDR1 and CDR2: SGDLS and YYNGEE. CDR3 in amino acids: CASSVAPQGPSAGTEAFF. CDR3 coding DNA: TGTGCCAGCAGTGTAGCCCCACAGGGGCCAAGCGCAGGAACTGAAGCTTTCTTT.

The rearrangement uses TRBV5-1 and TRBJ2-3; tentatively, D is TRBD1 (5 bases). Trimming removed 0 bases at V and 3 bases at J, with 8 bases between. The CDR3 spans 14 residues. The V gene's germline CDR1 is SGHRS and CDR2 YFSETQ. The CDR3 spells CASSLVQGTDTQYF. The CDR3 DNA reads as TGCGCCAGCAGCTTGGTCCAGGGAACAGATACGCAGTATTTT.